This T cell receptor (beta chain) stems from a study of blood T cell repertoires in COVID-19 (dated by TCRdb to the early 2020s). About the investigation overall: Samples covering the acute and convalescent phases of COVID-19 were provided by collaborators in the United States, Italy and Spain. Where HLA class I and class II types were available, the types were taken from metadata supplied by the sample provider, not from assay-based typing. Deeply sampled blood TCRbeta repertoires from subjects exposed to, actively infected with, or recovered from COVID-19 were included in the dataset. The prospective study material was composed of cDNA or gDNA derived from T cells, B-cell-depleted T cells, or PBMCs. The repertoires were released in a freely available public database intended as a resource for research on the immune response to SARS-CoV-2. A de-identified subject ID, COVID-19 status, age in years and sex were almost always included in the sample metadata. The samples were drawn from the first 160 participants of the ongoing ImmuneRACE study and from about 1,200 subjects provided by 6 global collaborators. The paper as a whole reports these results and caveats: The amount of clinical and demographic metadata varied by source and participant and was provided uncurated.

The immunoSEQ Assay, a bias-controlled multiplex PCR, was used to amplify TCRbeta CDR3 regions from genomic DNA. In the paper's pipeline: Nucleated cell counts per sample were estimated from amplification of reference gene primers within the assay. Sequence reads were collapsed and filtered to measure the absolute abundance of every unique TCRbeta CDR3 rearrangement. For each sample, productive Simpson clonality was calculated as the square root of Simpson's diversity index over productive rearrangements. TCRdb's version of the immuneACCESS table is confined to in-frame rearrangements and falls short of the full clone set. An unresolved V gene accounts for under half of the shortfall where checked; the remainder is of unknown origin. Clone size and V and J calls were adopted from that table, with D and trimming inferred from the DNA. The table for this sample lists 60,000 to 85,000 clones; 65% to 85% of them were counted only once. The ten largest account for 15% to 20% of the sample.

CDR3 length: 13 amino acids, cysteine to valine. Only CDR3 DNA remains: 39 bases, in frame from the first base. CDR1 and CDR2 (SNHLY, FYNNEI) derive from the germline V gene. Trimming at the junction amounts to 6 bases on V and 7 bases on J, and the germline ends lie 16 bases apart. Collaborating institutions collected whole blood in K2EDTA tubes following their own protocols. For TCRbeta analysis, collaborator samples were shipped as frozen whole blood, as isolated PBMCs, or as DNA extracted from either sample type. Details on this clone: Its antigen is unknown. Within one base of it there is no much larger clone, and no base qualities were kept.

In this chain, TRBV2 is recombined with TRBJ2-7; TRBD2 might be the D gene, on 6 matching bases. The sequence was obtained from a woman aged 55-69 years with acute or convalescent COVID-19. Sample: peripheral blood. CDR3 sequence: CASSRLGPWEQYV. The DNA sequence is TGTGCCAGCAGCCGACTAGGACCGTGGGAGCAGTACGTC.